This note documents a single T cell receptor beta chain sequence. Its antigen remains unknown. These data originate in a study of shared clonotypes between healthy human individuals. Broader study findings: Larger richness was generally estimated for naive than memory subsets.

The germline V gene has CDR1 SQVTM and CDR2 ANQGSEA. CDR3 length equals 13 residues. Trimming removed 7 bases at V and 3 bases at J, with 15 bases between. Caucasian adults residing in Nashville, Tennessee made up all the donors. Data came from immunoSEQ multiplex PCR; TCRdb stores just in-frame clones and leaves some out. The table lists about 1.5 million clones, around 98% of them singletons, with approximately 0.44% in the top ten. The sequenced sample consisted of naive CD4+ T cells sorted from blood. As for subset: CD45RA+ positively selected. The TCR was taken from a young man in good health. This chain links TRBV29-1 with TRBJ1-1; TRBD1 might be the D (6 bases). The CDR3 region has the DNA TGCAGCGATCTGCGGGGGGGGCACACTGAAGCTTTCTTT. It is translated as CSDLRGGHTEAFF.